The source of this T cell receptor (beta chain) is a study of blood T cells in healthy people across ages. The study's findings and limits: Lack of knowledge of donor CMV status possibly confounded expanded clonotype changes.

About this clonotype: Its specificity is not known.

Through a sample-barcoded 5' primer and a J-beta primer mix, a second PCR was run for roughly 6 to 12 cycles. TCRdb re-called the 5' RACE reads through MiXCR, storing one row per CDR3 protein. The sample holds about 1,500,000 distinct CDR3 sequences, 28% seen once. Every sample had a minimum of 6.5 million PBMCs isolated. This receptor was obtained from a woman in her 30s in good health. Sequenced input: blood.

The CDR3 DNA is TGCAGTGCTAGACCCCAAGCGGGAGGCTCCATAGATACGCAGTATTTT. Amino acids: CSARPQAGGSIDTQYF. The rearrangement uses TRBV20-1 and TRBJ2-3; 9 nucleotides agree with TRBD2. V shed 2 bases, J shed 5 bases, and the junction held 11 bases outside the gene matches. The CDR3 covers 16 residues. Germline V gene lookup returns CDR1 DFQATT and CDR2 SNEGSKA (reference sequence).